This T cell receptor beta chain was profiled in a study of control samples from healthy donors and cancer patients. The CDR3 is made up of 14 amino acids. V shed 7 bases and J shed 8 bases, with 20 bases lying between them. From germline, CDR1 is MDHEN and CDR2 SYDVKM. TCRdb's table, derived via immunoSEQ multiplex PCR, lists solely in-frame clones and lacks some. Of roughly 130,000 clones in the sample, 85% to 95% were seen once. The sequence was obtained from a man aged 50-59 years with head and neck cancer. Sequencing was carried out using PBMCs. The chain employs TRBV28 and TRBJ1-2; D possibly corresponds to TRBD1 (6 bases). DNA of the CDR3: TGTGCCAGCACTACCCCCGAGGGGGACGAGGGCTACACCTTC. Translated, it gives CASTTPEGDEGYTF.